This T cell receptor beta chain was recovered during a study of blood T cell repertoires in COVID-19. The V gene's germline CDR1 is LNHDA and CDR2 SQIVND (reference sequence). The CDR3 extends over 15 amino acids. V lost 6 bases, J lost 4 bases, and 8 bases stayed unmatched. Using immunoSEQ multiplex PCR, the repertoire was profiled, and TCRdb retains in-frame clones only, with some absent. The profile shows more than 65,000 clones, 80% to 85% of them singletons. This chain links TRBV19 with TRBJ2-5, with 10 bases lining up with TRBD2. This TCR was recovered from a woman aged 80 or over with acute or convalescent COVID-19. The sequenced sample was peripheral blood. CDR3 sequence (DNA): TGTGCCAGTAGCCCCAGAGCGGGGGGGGGAGAGACCCAGTACTTC. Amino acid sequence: CASSPRAGGGETQYF.